These 17 T cell receptor beta chains came from one sample sequenced in a study of T cells in Graves' hyperthyroidism and ophthalmopathy. RNA transcripts served as the template for amplifying TCR beta CDR3 regions. First-round RT-PCR of the TCR CDR3 relied on the HTBI primer set. MiXCR, applied by TCRdb to the multiplex PCR reads, yields one record per CDR3 protein. The sample has some 300,000 distinct CDR3 sequences, approximately 15% seen once. Sequencing input: blood. The origin of the receptors is a man under 40 with Graves' hyperthyroidism.

The chain is built from TRBV10-3 and TRBJ1-2, with 7 bases that match TRBD1. CDR3 length: 14 residues. V lost 4 bases and J lost 2; bases outside the gene matches: 4. Germline loops: CDR1 ENHRY, CDR2 SYGVKD. The CDR3 region is CAISGSGQNYGYTF. The CDR3 DNA sequence: TGTGCCATCAGTGGCTCGGGACAGAACTATGGCTACACCTTC.

The chain recombines TRBV19 with TRBJ2-1, with 14 bases identical to TRBD2. Germline-derived CDR1 and CDR2 are LNHDA and SQIVND (reference sequence). The junction had 7 bases not matched to a gene; V was cut back by 9 bases and J by 0 bases. This CDR3 comprises 17 residues. In nucleotides, the CDR3 is TGTGCCAGCAAGACTAGCGGGAGGGAGAGCTCCTACAATGAGCAGTTCTTC. Amino acid sequence: CASKTSGRESSYNEQFF.

This clonotype was counted ten times or more. V and J are TRBV27 and TRBJ2-1; 7 bases agree with TRBD2. This CDR3 is 14 amino acids long. V was clipped by 8 bases and J by 6 bases; unmatched bases: 10. Germline V lookup: CDR1 MNHEY, CDR2 SMNVEV (reference sequence). CDR3 sequence: CASGETSLVNEQFF. CDR3 in DNA: TGTGCCAGCGGAGAGACTAGCCTAGTCAATGAGCAGTTCTTC.

This clonotype was seen only once. This chain connects TRBV27 to TRBJ2-2, with 8 positions matching TRBD1. Germline trimming cut 2 bases from V and 4 bases from J; bases unmatched to any gene: 3. CDR1 and CDR2 from the germline V gene are MNHEY and SMNVEV (reference sequence). The CDR3 has 15 residues. The CDR3 bases are TGTGCCAGCAGTTTAAACAGGGGGAGCACCGGGGAGCTGTTTTTT. Protein sequence: CASSLNRGSTGELFF.

This clonotype was seen more than once but under ten times. This sequence joins TRBV18 and TRBJ2-2; 7 nucleotides match TRBD1. The CDR3 runs 16 residues. The V gene's germline CDR1 is KGHSH and CDR2 LQKENI. With V trimmed by 5 bases and J by 3 bases, 9 bases remained unmatched. CDR3 coding DNA: TGTGCCAGCTCATTCCGCTCCGGGACAGACACCGGGGAGCTGTTTTTT. Translated, it gives CASSFRSGTDTGELFF.

This clonotype occurred many times. V is TRBV30 and J is TRBJ1-5; 7 positions agree with TRBD1. The CDR3 runs to 17 residues. Germline values: CDR1 GTSNPN, CDR2 SVGIG (reference sequence). V lost 0 bases, J lost 4 bases, and 12 bases stayed unmatched. CDR3 in DNA: TGTGCCTGGAGTGTTGAGGGGGCAAGGGGACGGAATCAGCCCCAGCATTTT. Translating gives CAWSVEGARGRNQPQHF.

The table lists this clonotype with many counts. V usage is TRBV20-1 and J usage is TRBJ2-3; 9 bases fit TRBD1. CDR1 is DFQATT and CDR2 is SNEGSKA in the germline V gene (reference sequence). This CDR3 is built from 15 residues. The ends lost 6 bases at V and 1 base at J; junction bases unmatched: 8. DNA for the CDR3: TGCAGTGCCAGTATCCGGGACAGGGGCACAGATACGCAGTATTTT. Translating gives CSASIRDRGTDTQYF.

This clonotype was observed at least ten times. The chain carries TRBV5-6 and TRBJ2-1; D assignment may be TRBD1 or TRBD2 (6 bases each). CDR3 length: 14 residues. The V gene lost 2 bases and the J gene lost 8 bases, with 14 bases spanning the gap. Germline lookup yields CDR1 SGHDT and CDR2 YYEEEE. As DNA, the CDR3 is TGTGCCAGCAGCTTAACAGGGCCGGGGGATGAGCAGTTCTTC. It is translated as CASSLTGPGDEQFF.

This clonotype was counted many times. This chain joins TRBV28 and TRBJ1-2; 7 bases agree with TRBD1. The CDR3 spans 13 residues. The germline V gene has CDR1 MDHEN and CDR2 SYDVKM. The J segment lost 4 bases and the V segment lost 6 bases, leaving 5 bases of the junction unmatched. CDR3 nucleotides: TGTGCCAGCAGCAACGGACAGGCCTATGGCTACACCTTC. Protein sequence: CASSNGQAYGYTF.

This clonotype was seen at least ten times. This chain connects TRBV19 to TRBJ1-1; D unclear. Germline V CDR1 and CDR2: LNHDA, SQIVND (reference sequence). Trimming stripped 3 bases from V and 5 bases from J, with 10 bases between. There are 13 residues in the CDR3. The DNA of the CDR3 is TGTGCCAGTAGTATGGGAGGGAGGACTGAAGCTTTCTTT. Amino acids: CASSMGGRTEAFF.

This clonotype was detected ten times or more. The V gene is TRBV7-8, the J gene TRBJ1-2; D is ambiguous. V lost 5 bases and J 2 bases, leaving 15 bases between the germline ends. CDR3 length: 15 residues. Germline lookup yields CDR1 SGHVS and CDR2 FQNEAQ. The CDR3 DNA sequence: TGTGCCAGCAGCATCGGAAAAGCGGAGAACTATGGCTACACCTTC. Protein: CASSIGKAENYGYTF.

Many counts were recorded for this clonotype. The chain recombines TRBV10-3 with TRBJ1-5; a weak D match, TRBD1 (5 bases). Germline assignment: CDR1 ENHRY and CDR2 SYGVKD. There are 15 residues in the CDR3. The V end lost 1 base, the J end lost 4 bases, and 11 bases lay between the germline ends. The CDR3 protein is CAISEFKRGNQPQHF. The CDR3 DNA is TGTGCCATCAGTGAGTTTAAGAGGGGAAATCAGCCCCAGCATTTT.

The J gene is TRBJ2-5, the V gene TRBV6-1; D unresolved. The CDR3 covers 11 residues. Trimming left V 7 bases short and J 5 bases short, with 8 bases between. Germline V CDR1 and CDR2: MNHNS, SASEGT. CDR3 region: CASTSSETQYF. The CDR3 DNA sequence: TGTGCCAGCACCTCCTCCGAGACCCAGTACTTC.

V and J are TRBV7-9 and TRBJ2-2; D is unclear. Between the trimmed V and J ends, which lost 5 bases and 7 bases, there was a span of 14 bases. The length of the CDR3 is 14 residues. CDR1 is SEHNR, CDR2 FQNEAQ, per germline (reference sequence). CDR3 amino acids: CASSPLGGRGELFF. The CDR3 coding sequence is TGTGCCAGCAGCCCGTTGGGCGGTCGCGGGGAGCTGTTTTTT.

V is TRBV2 and J is TRBJ2-2; the match to TRBD2 covers 7 bases. CDR1 SNHLY and CDR2 FYNNEI come from the germline V gene. V lost 6 bases and J lost 2; bases outside the gene matches: 6. This CDR3 region has 15 residues. CDR3 DNA sequence: TGTGCCAGCAGGGAGGGACTAATCAACACCGGGGAGCTGTTTTTT. This translates into CASREGLINTGELFF.

This clonotype was seen ten or more times. The chain recombines TRBV6-6 with TRBJ2-5; D may be TRBD1 or TRBD2 (5 bases each). The CDR3 has 15 residues. CDR1 and CDR2 (germline): MNHNY, SVGAGI (reference sequence). Trimming left V 2 bases short and J 2 bases short, with 12 bases between. The CDR3 region is CASSYVGGLQETQYF. The DNA of the CDR3 is TGTGCCAGCAGTTACGTTGGGGGATTGCAAGAGACCCAGTACTTC.

V usage is TRBV20-1 and J usage is TRBJ2-7; D may match TRBD1 or TRBD2 (5 bases each). Trimming removed 5 bases at V and 0 bases at J, with 8 bases between. The CDR3 has 12 residues. Germline V gives CDR1 DFQATT, CDR2 SNEGSKA (reference sequence). CDR3 in amino acids: CSASGASYEQYF. CDR3 nucleotide sequence: TGCAGTGCTTCCGGGGCCTCCTACGAGCAGTACTTC.